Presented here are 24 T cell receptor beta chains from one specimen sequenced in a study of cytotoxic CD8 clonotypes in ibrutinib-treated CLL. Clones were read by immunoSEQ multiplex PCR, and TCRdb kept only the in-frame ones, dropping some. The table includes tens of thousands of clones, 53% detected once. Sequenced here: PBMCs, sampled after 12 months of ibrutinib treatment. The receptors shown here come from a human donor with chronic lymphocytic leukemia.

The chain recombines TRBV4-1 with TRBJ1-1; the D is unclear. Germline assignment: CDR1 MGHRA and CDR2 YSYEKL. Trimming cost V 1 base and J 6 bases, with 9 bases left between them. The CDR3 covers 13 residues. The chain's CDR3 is CASSQGLVPEAFF. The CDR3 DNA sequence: TGCGCCAGCAGCCAAGGATTGGTACCTGAAGCTTTCTTT.

The CDR3 DNA follows: TGTGCCAGTAGTATAGGTACGTTTAATCAGCCCCAGCATTTT. Protein product: CASSIGTFNQPQHF. The rearrangement uses TRBV19 and TRBJ1-5; D unclear. Between the trimmed V and J ends, which lost 1 base and 4 bases, there was a span of 8 bases. The germline V gene has CDR1 LNHDA and CDR2 SQIVND (reference sequence). This CDR3 has 14 amino acids. Variable domain in full (rest from reference TRBV19 and TRBJ1-5): DGGITQSPKYLFRKEGQNVTLSCEQNLNHDAMYWYRQDPGQGLRLIYYSQIVNDFQKGDIAEGYSVSREKKESFPLTVTSAQKNPTAFYLCASSIGTFNQPQHFGDGTRLSIL.

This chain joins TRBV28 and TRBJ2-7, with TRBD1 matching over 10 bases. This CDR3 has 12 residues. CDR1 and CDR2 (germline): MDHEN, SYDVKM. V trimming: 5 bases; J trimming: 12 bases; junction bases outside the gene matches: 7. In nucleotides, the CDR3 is TGTGCCAGCAGTCCCCGGACAGGGGGTACGTACTTC. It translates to CASSPRTGGTYF.

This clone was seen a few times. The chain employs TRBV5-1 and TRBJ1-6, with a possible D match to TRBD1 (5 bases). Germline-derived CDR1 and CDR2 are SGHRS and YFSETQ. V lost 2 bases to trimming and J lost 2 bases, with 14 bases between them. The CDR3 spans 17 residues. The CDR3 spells CASSFSGPVPYNSPLHF. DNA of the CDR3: TGCGCCAGCAGCTTCTCAGGGCCGGTCCCCTATAATTCACCCCTCCACTTT.

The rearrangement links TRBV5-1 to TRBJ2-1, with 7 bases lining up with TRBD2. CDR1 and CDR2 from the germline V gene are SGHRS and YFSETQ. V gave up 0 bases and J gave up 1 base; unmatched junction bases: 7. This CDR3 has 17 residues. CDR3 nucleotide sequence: TGCGCCAGCAGCTTGGGCGGGAGTAAAAATTCCTACAATGAGCAGTTCTTC. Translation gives CASSLGGSKNSYNEQFF.

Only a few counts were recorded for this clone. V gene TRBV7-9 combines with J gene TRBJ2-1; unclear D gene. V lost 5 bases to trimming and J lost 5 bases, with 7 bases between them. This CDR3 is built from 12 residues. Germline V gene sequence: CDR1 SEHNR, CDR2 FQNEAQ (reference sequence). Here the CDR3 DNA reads TGTGCCAGCAGCCCCCAACACAATGAGCAGTTCTTC. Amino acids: CASSPQHNEQFF.

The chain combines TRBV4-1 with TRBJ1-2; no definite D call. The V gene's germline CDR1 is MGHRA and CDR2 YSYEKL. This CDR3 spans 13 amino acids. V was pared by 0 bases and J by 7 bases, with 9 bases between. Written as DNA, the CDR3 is TGCGCCAGCAGCCAAGAAGGAGGGTTTGGCTACACCTTC. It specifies CASSQEGGFGYTF.

The CDR3 region has the DNA TGCGCCAGCAGCCAAGATCTTACAGGGGCCCCGCCTCAGCCCCAGCATTTT. Translating it yields CASSQDLTGAPPQPQHF. This chain connects TRBV4-1 to TRBJ1-5; TRBD1 matches at 7 bases. The CDR3 contains 17 residues. The trim removed 0 bases at V and 6 bases at J, leaving 11 bases unmatched. Germline V gene lookup returns CDR1 MGHRA and CDR2 YSYEKL.

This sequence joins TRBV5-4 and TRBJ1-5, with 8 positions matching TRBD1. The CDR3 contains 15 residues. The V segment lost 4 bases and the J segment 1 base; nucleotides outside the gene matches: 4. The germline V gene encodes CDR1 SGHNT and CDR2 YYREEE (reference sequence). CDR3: CASSTRQGSNQPQHF. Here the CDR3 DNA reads TGTGCCAGCAGCACCCGACAGGGGAGCAATCAGCCCCAGCATTTT. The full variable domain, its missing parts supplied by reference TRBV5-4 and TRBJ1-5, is ETGVTQSPTHLIKTRGQQVTLRCSSQSGHNTVSWYQQALGQGPQFIFQYYREEENGRGNFPPRFSGLQFPNYSSELNVNALELDDSALYLCASSTRQGSNQPQHFGDGTRLSIL.

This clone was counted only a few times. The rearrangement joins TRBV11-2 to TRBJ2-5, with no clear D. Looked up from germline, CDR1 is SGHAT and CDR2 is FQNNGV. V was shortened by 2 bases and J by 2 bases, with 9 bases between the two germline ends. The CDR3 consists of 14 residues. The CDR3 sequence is CASSLSTAQETQYF. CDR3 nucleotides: TGTGCCAGCAGCTTAAGCACTGCTCAAGAGACCCAGTACTTC.

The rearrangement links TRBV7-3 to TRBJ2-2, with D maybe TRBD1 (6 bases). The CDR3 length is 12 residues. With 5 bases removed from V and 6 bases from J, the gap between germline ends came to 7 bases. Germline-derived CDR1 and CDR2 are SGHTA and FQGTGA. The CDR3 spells CASSHRAGELFF. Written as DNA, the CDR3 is TGTGCCAGCAGCCACAGGGCCGGGGAGCTGTTTTTT.

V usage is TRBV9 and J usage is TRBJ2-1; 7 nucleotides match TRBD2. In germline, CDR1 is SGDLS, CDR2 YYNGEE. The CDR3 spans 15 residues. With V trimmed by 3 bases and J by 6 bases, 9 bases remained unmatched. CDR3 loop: CASSAAGTTLNEQFF. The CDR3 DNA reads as TGTGCCAGCAGCGCCGCCGGGACTACACTCAATGAGCAGTTCTTC. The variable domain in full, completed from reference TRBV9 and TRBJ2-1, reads DSGVTQTPKHLITATGQRVTLRCSPRSGDLSVYWYQQSLDQGLQFLIQYYNGEERAKGNILERFSAQQFPDLHSELNLSSLELGDSALYFCASSAAGTTLNEQFFGPGTRLTVL.

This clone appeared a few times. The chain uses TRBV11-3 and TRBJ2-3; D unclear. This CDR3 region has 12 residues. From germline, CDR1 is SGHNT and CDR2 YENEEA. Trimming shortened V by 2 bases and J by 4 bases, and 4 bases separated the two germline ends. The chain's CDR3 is CASSLLSDTQYF. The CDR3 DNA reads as TGTGCCAGCAGCTTATTATCAGATACGCAGTATTTT.

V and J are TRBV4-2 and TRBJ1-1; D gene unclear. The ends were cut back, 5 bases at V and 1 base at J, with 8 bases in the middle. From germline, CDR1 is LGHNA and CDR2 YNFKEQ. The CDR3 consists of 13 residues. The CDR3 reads CASSKIQNTEAFF. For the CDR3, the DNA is TGTGCCAGCAGCAAGATCCAGAACACTGAAGCTTTCTTT.

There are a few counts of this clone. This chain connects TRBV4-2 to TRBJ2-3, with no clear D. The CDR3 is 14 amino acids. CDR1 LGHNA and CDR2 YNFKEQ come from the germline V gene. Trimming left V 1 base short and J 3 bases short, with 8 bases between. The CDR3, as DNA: TGTGCCAGCAGCCAAGGCAGCTATACAGATACGCAGTATTTT. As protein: CASSQGSYTDTQYF.

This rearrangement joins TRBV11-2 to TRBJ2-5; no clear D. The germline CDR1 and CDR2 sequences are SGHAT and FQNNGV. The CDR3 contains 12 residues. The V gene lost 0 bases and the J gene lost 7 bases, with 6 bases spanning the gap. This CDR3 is CASSLDRGTQYF. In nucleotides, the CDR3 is TGTGCCAGCAGCTTAGATCGAGGGACCCAGTACTTC.

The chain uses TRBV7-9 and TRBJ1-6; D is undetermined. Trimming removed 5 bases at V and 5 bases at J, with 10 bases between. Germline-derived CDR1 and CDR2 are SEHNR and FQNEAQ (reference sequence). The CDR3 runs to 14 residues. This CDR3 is CASSAEQNNSPLHF. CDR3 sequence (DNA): TGTGCCAGCAGCGCCGAACAGAATAATTCACCCCTCCACTTT.

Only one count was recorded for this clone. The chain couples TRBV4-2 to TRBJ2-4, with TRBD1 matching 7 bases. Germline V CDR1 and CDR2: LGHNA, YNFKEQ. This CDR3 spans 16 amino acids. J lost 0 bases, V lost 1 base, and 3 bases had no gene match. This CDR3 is CASSQAGQPAKNIQYF. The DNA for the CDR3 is TGTGCCAGCAGCCAAGCGGGACAGCCAGCCAAAAACATTCAGTACTTC.

The CDR3 is CASSLSTSGRVSYNEQFF. The CDR3 coding sequence is TGTGCCAGCTCACTCTCTACTAGCGGGAGGGTCTCCTACAATGAGCAGTTCTTC. The chain has TRBV18 and TRBJ2-1; 13 bases agree with TRBD2. After removal of 4 bases from V and 0 bases from J, the junction contained 6 bases not matched to a gene. Germline values: CDR1 KGHSH, CDR2 LQKENI. CDR3 length: 18 residues.

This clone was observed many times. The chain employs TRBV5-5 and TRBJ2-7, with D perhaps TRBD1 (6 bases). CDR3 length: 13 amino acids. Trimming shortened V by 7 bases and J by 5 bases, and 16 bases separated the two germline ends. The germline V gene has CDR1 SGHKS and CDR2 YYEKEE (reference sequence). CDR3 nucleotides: TGTGCCAGCTCCCGCCCGTCAGGGGACGAGCAGTACTTC. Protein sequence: CASSRPSGDEQYF. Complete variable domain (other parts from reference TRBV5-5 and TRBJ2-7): DAGVTQSPTHLIKTRGQQVTLRCSPISGHKSVSWYQQVLGQGPQFIFQYYEKEERGRGNFPDRFSARQFPNYSSELNVNALLLGDSALYLCASSRPSGDEQYFGPGTRLTVT.

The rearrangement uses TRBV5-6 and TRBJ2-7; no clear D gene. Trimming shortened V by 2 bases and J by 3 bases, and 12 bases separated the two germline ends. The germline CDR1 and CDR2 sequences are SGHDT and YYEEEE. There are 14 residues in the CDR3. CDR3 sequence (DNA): TGTGCCAGCAGCTTAGGCCATACACTCTACGAGCAGTACTTC. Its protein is CASSLGHTLYEQYF. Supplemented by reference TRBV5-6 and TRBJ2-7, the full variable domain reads DAGVTQSPTHLIKTRGQQVTLRCSPKSGHDTVSWYQQALGQGPQFIFQYYEEEERQRGNFPDRFSGHQFPNYSSELNVNALLLGDSALYLCASSLGHTLYEQYFGPGTRLTVT.

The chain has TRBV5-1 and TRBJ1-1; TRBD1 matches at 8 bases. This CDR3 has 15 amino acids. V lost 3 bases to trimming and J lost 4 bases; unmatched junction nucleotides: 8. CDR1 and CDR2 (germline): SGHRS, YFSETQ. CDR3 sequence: CASSWRGQAPTEAFF. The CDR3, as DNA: TGCGCCAGCAGCTGGAGGGGACAGGCCCCCACTGAAGCTTTCTTT.

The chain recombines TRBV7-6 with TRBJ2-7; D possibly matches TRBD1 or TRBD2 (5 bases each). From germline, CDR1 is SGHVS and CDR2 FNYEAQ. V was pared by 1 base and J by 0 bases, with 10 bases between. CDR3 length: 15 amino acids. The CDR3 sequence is CASSLELGDSYEQYF. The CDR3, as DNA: TGTGCCAGCAGCTTAGAATTGGGGGACTCCTACGAGCAGTACTTC.

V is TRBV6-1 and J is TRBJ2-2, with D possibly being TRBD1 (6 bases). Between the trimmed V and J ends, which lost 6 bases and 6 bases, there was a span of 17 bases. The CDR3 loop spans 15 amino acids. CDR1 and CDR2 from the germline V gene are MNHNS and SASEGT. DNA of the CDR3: TGTGCCAGCAGGAAACTACAGGGTAACGCCGGGGAGCTGTTTTTT. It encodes CASRKLQGNAGELFF.